The 13 T cell receptor beta chains listed next were all sequenced from one sample in a study of blood T cell repertoires in COVID-19 (dated by TCRdb to the early 2020s). Libraries were prepared through the immunoSEQ multiplex PCR assay. Not all clones reach the TCRdb copy of this immuneACCESS table, which keeps in-frame sequences only. Checked studies attribute under half of the gap to unresolved V genes and leave the rest unexplained. The sample table holds some 38,000 clones, of which roughly 80% were seen once. Jointly, the top ten make up 9% to 10% of the sample. Specimen: peripheral blood. The receptors were gathered from a man in his sixties in a cohort sampled during active COVID-19.

The V and J genes are TRBV7-3 and TRBJ2-5; possible D gene TRBD1, 6 bases. This CDR3 spans 15 amino acids. Germline V gene data show CDR1 as SGHTA and CDR2 as FQGTGA. Trimming took 5 bases from V and 4 from J, leaving 17 bases between them. The CDR3 loop reads CASSQGQGWGETQYF. The CDR3 DNA is TGTGCCAGCAGCCAGGGGCAGGGCTGGGGAGAGACCCAGTACTTC. Using reference TRBV7-3 and TRBJ2-5 for the parts outside the CDR3, the full variable domain is GAGVSQTPSNKVTEKGKYVELRCDPISGHTALYWYRQSLGQGPEFLIYFQGTGAADDSGLPNDRFFAVRPEGSVSTLKIQRTERGDSAVYLCASSQGQGWGETQYFGPGTRLLVL.

The V call is TRBV4-1, the J call TRBJ2-2; 9 bases line up with TRBD1. Germline values: CDR1 MGHRA, CDR2 YSYEKL. Trimming removed 6 bases from V and 5 bases from J; junction bases left unmatched: 7. There are 15 residues in the CDR3. CDR3 sequence: CASSPGTGQTGELFF. The CDR3 DNA reads as TGCGCCAGCAGTCCCGGGACAGGGCAGACCGGGGAGCTGTTTTTT.

This clone occurred once. This chain uses TRBV11-2 with TRBJ1-1; tentative D call: TRBD1 (5 bases). Germline CDR1 reads SGHAT; CDR2 reads FQNNGV. The germline V and J ends were trimmed by 3 bases and 3 bases, with 11 bases remaining between them. CDR3 length: 14 amino acids. The CDR3 nucleotides read TGTGCCAGCAGCTTCCGGGGGGGGGACACTGAAGCTTTCTTT. Its protein is CASSFRGGDTEAFF.

The rearrangement joins TRBV5-1 to TRBJ2-2; weak D call: TRBD1 (6 bases). The length of the CDR3 is 15 residues. From germline, CDR1 is SGHRS and CDR2 YFSETQ. Trimming left V 1 base short and J 2 bases short, with 9 bases between. This CDR3 is CASSLSTGNTGELFF. CDR3 DNA: TGCGCCAGCAGCTTGTCGACAGGTAACACCGGGGAGCTGTTTTTT.

The V call is TRBV28, the J call TRBJ2-3; 7 bases are a match to TRBD2. Germline assignment: CDR1 MDHEN and CDR2 SYDVKM. This CDR3 region has 15 residues. The J segment lost 0 bases and the V segment lost 6 bases, leaving 6 bases of the junction unmatched. The CDR3 sequence: CASSRPSGSTDTQYF. The CDR3 DNA reads TGTGCCAGCAGCCGCCCTAGCGGTAGCACAGATACGCAGTATTTT.

V usage is TRBV27 and J usage is TRBJ1-2, with 7 bases that match TRBD1. The CDR3 runs to 13 residues. Per the germline V gene, CDR1 is MNHEY and CDR2 is SMNVEV (reference sequence). Germline trimming cut 10 bases from V and 1 base from J; bases unmatched to any gene: 6. DNA of the CDR3: TGTGCCACTGGGACAGCCCGTAACTATGGCTACACCTTC. This codes for CATGTARNYGYTF.

V is TRBV12-5 and J is TRBJ2-1, with 10 bases fitting TRBD2. This CDR3 is built from 17 residues. V shed 1 base, J shed 2 bases, and the junction held 5 bases outside the gene matches. Germline lookup yields CDR1 LGHNT and CDR2 FRNRAP. The CDR3 here is CASGLGALAGAYNEQFF. CDR3 nucleotide sequence: TGTGCTAGTGGTTTGGGGGCGCTAGCGGGAGCCTACAATGAGCAGTTCTTC.

The rearrangement links TRBV6-2 or TRBV6-3 to TRBJ2-5; tentative D call: TRBD1 (7 bases). The CDR3 contains 15 residues. Germline-derived CDR1 and CDR2 are MNHEY and SVGEGT. With 2 bases removed from V and 6 bases from J, the gap between germline ends came to 16 bases. The CDR3 is CASSYRTGGTQTQYF. Written as DNA, the CDR3 is TGTGCCAGCAGTTACCGGACAGGAGGGACGCAGACCCAGTACTTC.

The chain links TRBV30 to TRBJ1-5; the match to TRBD1 covers 9 bases. V lost 2 bases and J lost 3; bases outside the gene matches: 5. CDR3 length: 15 amino acids. The germline V gene has CDR1 GTSNPN and CDR2 SVGIG (reference sequence). CDR3 DNA sequence: TGTGCCTGGAGTATAACAGGGGGCCTCAATCAGCCCCAGCATTTT. Translating it yields CAWSITGGLNQPQHF.

The chain links TRBV30 to TRBJ1-2, with 9 nucleotides matching TRBD1. The ends lost 0 bases at V and 5 bases at J; junction bases unmatched: 10. This CDR3 is 16 amino acids long. Germline CDR1 and CDR2: GTSNPN and SVGIG (reference sequence). The CDR3 DNA is TGTGCCTGGAGTGTTCCCCGGACAGGGGAACGATATGGCTACACCTTC. Translated, it gives CAWSVPRTGERYGYTF.

The chain has TRBV18 and TRBJ1-2; tentative D call: TRBD1 (5 bases). The CDR3 extends over 15 amino acids. V was cut by 3 bases and J by 2 bases, with 13 bases left in between. CDR1 KGHSH and CDR2 LQKENI come from the germline V gene. CDR3 protein: CASSPPGTTNYGYTF. The CDR3 bases are TGTGCCAGCTCACCTCCAGGGACTACCAACTATGGCTACACCTTC.

This clone was observed a few times. This chain joins TRBV5-4 and TRBJ2-1; 8 bases match TRBD2. The J segment lost 10 bases and the V segment lost 3 bases, leaving 15 bases of the junction unmatched. The germline V gene has CDR1 SGHNT and CDR2 YYREEE (reference sequence). This CDR3 has 16 amino acids. CDR3 sequence: CASSSGGAGTQREQFF. The CDR3 DNA is TGTGCCAGCAGCTCCGGGGGGGCGGGGACTCAAAGGGAGCAGTTCTTC.

The chain couples TRBV7-2 to TRBJ2-2; TRBD2 matches 7 bases. The CDR3 has 15 residues. V lost 4 bases, J lost 2 bases, and 4 bases stayed unmatched. The germline V gene encodes CDR1 SGHTA and CDR2 FQGNSA. CDR3 in amino acids: CASSSTSLNTGELFF. The CDR3 coding sequence is TGTGCCAGCAGCTCGACTAGCTTAAACACCGGGGAGCTGTTTTTT.